The 8 T cell receptor beta chains given below trace back to one sample, sequenced in a study of blood T cell repertoires in COVID-19. Libraries were prepared by immunoSEQ multiplex PCR; TCRdb keeps only in-frame clonotypes and omits some of them. The data show fewer than 250,000 clones, roughly 85% seen once. Input material: PBMCs or T cells enriched from blood (not recorded which). These TCRs come from a woman in her thirties or forties who had been exposed to COVID-19.

The sample holds a few counts of this clone. The chain has TRBV12-3 or TRBV12-4 and TRBJ1-6; D gene ambiguous. V gave up 5 bases and J gave up 9 bases, with 11 bases separating them. This CDR3 is built from 13 residues. The CDR3 sequence is CASSVSPVSPLHF. CDR3 bases: TGTGCCAGCAGTGTTTCCCCCGTTTCACCCCTCCACTTT.

This clone was seen a handful of times. This chain links TRBV7-8 with TRBJ2-1; D gene uncertain. CDR3 length equals 14 residues. Germline V lookup: CDR1 SGHVS, CDR2 FQNEAQ. Trimming removed 1 base from V and 0 bases from J, with 4 bases in between. The DNA of the CDR3 is TGTGCCAGCAGCTTAGAACACTCCTACAATGAGCAGTTCTTC. Encoded protein: CASSLEHSYNEQFF.

The CDR3, as DNA: TGTGCCAGCAGCTACGGCGGGGGGGCAACTGATACGCAGTATTTT. Protein: CASSYGGGATDTQYF. The rearrangement joins TRBV4-2 to TRBJ2-3, with 9 bases identical to TRBD2. CDR3 length: 15 amino acids. Per germline, CDR1 LGHNA and CDR2 YNFKEQ. The J segment lost 6 bases and the V segment lost 5 bases, leaving 9 bases of the junction unmatched.

The rearrangement links TRBV14 to TRBJ1-1; no firm D call. Trimming stripped 6 bases from V and 11 bases from J, with 16 bases between. Germline CDR1 reads SGHDN; CDR2 reads FVKESK. This CDR3 spans 12 amino acids. The CDR3 sequence is CASSPRTEGAFF. The CDR3 DNA is TGTGCCAGCAGTCCCCGTACAGAGGGTGCTTTCTTT.

This rearrangement joins TRBV28 to TRBJ1-2; the D gene is possibly TRBD1 (5 bases). CDR1 MDHEN and CDR2 SYDVKM come from the germline V gene. CDR3 length: 12 amino acids. V was trimmed by 7 bases and J by 7 bases, leaving 13 bases between them. CDR3 protein: CASIISGGGYTF. In DNA, the CDR3 is TGTGCCAGCATCATATCGGGGGGTGGCTACACCTTC.

The genes are TRBV12-3 or TRBV12-4 and TRBJ2-5; D not resolved. Trimming removed 6 bases at V and 1 base at J, with 6 bases between. The CDR3 covers 12 residues. The CDR3 spells CASSSSQETQYF. CDR3 nucleotides: TGTGCCAGCAGCTCCTCCCAAGAGACCCAGTACTTC.

This chain links TRBV19 with TRBJ2-4; D perhaps matches TRBD1 (6 bases). V lost 2 bases and J lost 1, with 9 bases in between. This CDR3 is 15 amino acids long. CDR1 LNHDA and CDR2 SQIVND come from the germline V gene (reference sequence). CDR3 in DNA: TGTGCCAGTAGTATAAGACAGGTGGCCAAAAACATTCAGTACTTC. Translating it yields CASSIRQVAKNIQYF.

The CDR3 DNA sequence: TGTGCCAGCAGGCGACTAGCGGGGGAAGAGACCCAGTACTTC. Protein sequence: CASRRLAGEETQYF. The chain recombines TRBV6-5 with TRBJ2-5, with 12 bases that match TRBD2. With 6 bases clipped from V and 3 bases from J, the junction kept 2 bases outside the gene matches. Germline loops: CDR1 MNHEY, CDR2 SVGAGI. CDR3 length equals 14 residues.